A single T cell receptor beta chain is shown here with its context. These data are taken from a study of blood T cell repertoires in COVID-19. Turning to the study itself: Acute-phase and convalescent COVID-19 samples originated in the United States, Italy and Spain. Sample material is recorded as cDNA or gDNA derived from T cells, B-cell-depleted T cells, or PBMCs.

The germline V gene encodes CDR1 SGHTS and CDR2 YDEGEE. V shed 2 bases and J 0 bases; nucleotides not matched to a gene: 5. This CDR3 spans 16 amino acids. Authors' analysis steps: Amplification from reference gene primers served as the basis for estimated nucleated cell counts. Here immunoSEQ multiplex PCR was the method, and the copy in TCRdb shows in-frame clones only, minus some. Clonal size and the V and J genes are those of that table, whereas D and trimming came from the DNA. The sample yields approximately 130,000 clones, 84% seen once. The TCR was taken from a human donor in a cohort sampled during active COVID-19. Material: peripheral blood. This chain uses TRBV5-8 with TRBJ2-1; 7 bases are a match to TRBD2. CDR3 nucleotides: TGTGCCAGCAGCTTTTTGGCTAGCGGCTCCTACAATGAGCAGTTCTTC. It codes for CASSFLASGSYNEQFF.